Sequencing of this T cell receptor beta chain was carried out in a study of blood T cell repertoires in COVID-19. Profiled with immunoSEQ multiplex PCR; TCRdb holds only in-frame clones, not every one. The table includes 100,000 to 150,000 clones, around 88% detected once. The CDR3 extends over 14 amino acids. Trimming stripped 1 base from V and 4 bases from J, with 13 bases between. Germline CDR1 and CDR2: SQVTM and ANQGSEA. The sequence came from a man in his sixties with COVID-19, enrolled during active disease. The V gene is TRBV29-1, the J gene TRBJ1-1, with D hard to call. The sample comprised peripheral blood. CDR3 sequence reads: CSVEAEAPGTEAFF. The CDR3 DNA reads TGCAGCGTTGAAGCCGAGGCCCCGGGCACTGAAGCTTTCTTT.